This T cell receptor beta chain is drawn from a study of cytomegalovirus exposure and HLA in healthy donors. Study details: The roughly 670 first-cohort repertoires shared a platform with the 120 or so validation repertoires, as reported in a later analysis. The study, taken as a whole, reports: The TCR clusters that emerged in the first cohort tended, a later analysis found, to co-occur in the 120 or so validation repertoires. Cytomegalovirus-associated TCR beta chains were listed, numbering some 150. The study found most TCR sequences rare, yet found some public TCRs in many donors.

Assay: immunoSEQ multiplex PCR; the TCRdb copy retains only in-frame clones and omits some. The table includes about 150,000 clones, 85% to 90% detected once. CDR3 length equals 13 residues. V was trimmed by 6 bases and J by 3 bases, leaving 8 bases between them. Per the germline V gene, CDR1 is ENHRY and CDR2 is SYGVKD. With respect to this clone: Its target is not known.

This clonotype was sampled from a human donor in good health. The sequenced sample was PBMCs. This chain joins TRBV10-3 and TRBJ1-4, with no clear D. The DNA for the CDR3 is TGTGCCATCAGGCCGCAGGCTAATGAAAAACTGTTTTTT. The encoded protein is CAIRPQANEKLFF.